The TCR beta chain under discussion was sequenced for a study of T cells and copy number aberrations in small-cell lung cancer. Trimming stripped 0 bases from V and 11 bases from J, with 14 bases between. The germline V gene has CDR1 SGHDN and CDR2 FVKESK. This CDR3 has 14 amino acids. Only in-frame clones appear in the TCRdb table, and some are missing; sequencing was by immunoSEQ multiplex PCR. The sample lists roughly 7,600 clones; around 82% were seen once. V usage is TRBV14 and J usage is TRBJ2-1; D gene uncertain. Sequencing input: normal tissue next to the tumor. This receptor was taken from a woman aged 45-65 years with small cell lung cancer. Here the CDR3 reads CASSQDLLQIKQFF. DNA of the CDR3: TGTGCCAGCAGCCAAGATCTGCTTCAAATCAAGCAGTTCTTC. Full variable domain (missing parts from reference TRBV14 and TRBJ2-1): EAGVTQFPSHSVIEKGQTVTLRCDPISGHDNLYWYRRVMGKEIKFLLHFVKESKQDESGMPNNRFLAERTGGTYSTLKVQPAELEDSGVYFCASSQDLLQIKQFFGPGTRLTVL.